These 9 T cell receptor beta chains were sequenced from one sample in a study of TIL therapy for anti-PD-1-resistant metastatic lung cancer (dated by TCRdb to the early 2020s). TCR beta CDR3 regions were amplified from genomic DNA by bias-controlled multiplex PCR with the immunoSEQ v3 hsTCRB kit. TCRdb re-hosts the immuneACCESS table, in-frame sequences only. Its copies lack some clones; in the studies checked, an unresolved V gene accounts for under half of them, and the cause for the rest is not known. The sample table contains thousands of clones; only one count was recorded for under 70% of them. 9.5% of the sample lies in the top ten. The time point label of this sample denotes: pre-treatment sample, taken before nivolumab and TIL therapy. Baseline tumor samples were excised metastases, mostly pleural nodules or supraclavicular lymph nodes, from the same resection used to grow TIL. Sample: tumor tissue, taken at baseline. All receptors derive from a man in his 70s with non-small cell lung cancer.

The CDR3 spells CASSLTTGPTNEKLFF. The DNA for the CDR3 is TGCGCCAGCAGCTTGACCACAGGGCCTACTAATGAAAAACTGTTTTTT. This sequence joins TRBV5-1 and TRBJ1-4; D perhaps matches TRBD1 (6 bases). The CDR3 runs 16 residues. The ends were cut back, 1 base at V and 2 bases at J, with 12 bases in the middle. Per the germline V gene, CDR1 is SGHRS and CDR2 is YFSETQ.

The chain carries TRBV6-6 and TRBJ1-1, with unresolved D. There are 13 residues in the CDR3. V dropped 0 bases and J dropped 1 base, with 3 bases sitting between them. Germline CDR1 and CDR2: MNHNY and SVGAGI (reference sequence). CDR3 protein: CASSYSKNTEAFF. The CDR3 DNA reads TGTGCCAGCAGTTACTCGAAGAACACTGAAGCTTTCTTT.

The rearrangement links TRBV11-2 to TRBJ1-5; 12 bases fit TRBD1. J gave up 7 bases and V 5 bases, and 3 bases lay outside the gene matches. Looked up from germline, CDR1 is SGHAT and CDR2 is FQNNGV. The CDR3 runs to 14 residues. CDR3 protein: CASSPGTGGQPQHF. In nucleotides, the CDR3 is TGTGCCAGCAGCCCCGGGACAGGGGGCCAGCCCCAGCATTTT.

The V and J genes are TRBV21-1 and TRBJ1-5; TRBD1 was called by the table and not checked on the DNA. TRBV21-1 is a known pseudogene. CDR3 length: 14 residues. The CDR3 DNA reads TGTGCCAGCAGCCCGGGACAGAAGGGTCAGCCCCAGCATTTT. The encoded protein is CASSPGQKGQPQHF.

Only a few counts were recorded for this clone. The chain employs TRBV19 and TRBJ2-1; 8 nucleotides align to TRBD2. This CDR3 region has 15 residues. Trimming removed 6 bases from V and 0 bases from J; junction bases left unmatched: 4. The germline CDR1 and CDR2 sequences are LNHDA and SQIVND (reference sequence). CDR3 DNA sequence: TGTGCCAGTAGCAGTACTAGCGGCTCCTACAATGAGCAGTTCTTC. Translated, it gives CASSSTSGSYNEQFF.

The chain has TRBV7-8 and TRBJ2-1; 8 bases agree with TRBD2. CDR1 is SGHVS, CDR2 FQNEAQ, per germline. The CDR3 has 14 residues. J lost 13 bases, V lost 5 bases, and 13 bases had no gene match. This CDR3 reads CASSISDSAGGQFF. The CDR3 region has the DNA TGTGCCAGCAGCATATCAGACAGCGCGGGAGGTCAGTTCTTC.

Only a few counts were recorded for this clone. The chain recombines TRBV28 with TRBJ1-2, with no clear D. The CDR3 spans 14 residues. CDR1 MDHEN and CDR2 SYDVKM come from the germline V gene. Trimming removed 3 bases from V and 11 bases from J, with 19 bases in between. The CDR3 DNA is TGTGCCAGCAGTTTCCCCGGTTCCCGGGAACGGTACACCTTC. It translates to CASSFPGSRERYTF.

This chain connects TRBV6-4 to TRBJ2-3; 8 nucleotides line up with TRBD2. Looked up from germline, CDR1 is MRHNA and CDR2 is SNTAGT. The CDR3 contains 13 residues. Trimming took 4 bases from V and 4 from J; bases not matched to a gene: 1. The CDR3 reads CASSAGGPDTQYF. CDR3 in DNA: TGTGCCAGCAGTGCGGGAGGGCCAGATACGCAGTATTTT.

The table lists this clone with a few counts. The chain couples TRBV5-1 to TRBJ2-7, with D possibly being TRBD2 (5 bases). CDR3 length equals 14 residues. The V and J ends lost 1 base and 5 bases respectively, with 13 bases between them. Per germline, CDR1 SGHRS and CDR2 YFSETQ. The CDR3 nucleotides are TGCGCCAGCAGCTTGAGTTGGGGAGAAGACGAGCAGTACTTC. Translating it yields CASSLSWGEDEQYF.